These 18 T cell receptor beta chains share one sample of origin, sequenced in a study of control samples from healthy donors and cancer patients. Clones were sequenced by immunoSEQ multiplex PCR, and TCRdb holds only the in-frame ones, with some missing. Of about 250,000 clones listed, more than 65% are singletons. Sequencing was done on a sample of PBMCs. These TCRs come from a woman aged 55-70 years with lung cancer.

The chain couples TRBV29-1 to TRBJ2-2; no firm D call. Germline lookup yields CDR1 SQVTM and CDR2 ANQGSEA. This CDR3 comprises 11 residues. V lost 7 bases and J lost 1, with 4 bases in between. The CDR3 DNA is TGCAGCGGGGGGAACACCGGGGAGCTGTTTTTT. Translation: CSGGNTGELFF.

To note about this clone: The sample holds other DNA sequences that translate to the same CDR3. V is TRBV2 and J is TRBJ1-3; D perhaps matches TRBD1 (6 bases). Germline CDR1 and CDR2: SNHLY and FYNNEI. This CDR3 is 15 amino acids long. The V and J ends lost 0 bases and 2 bases respectively, with 8 bases between them. The CDR3 DNA reads as TGTGCCAGCAGTGAAGCTGGGGGGCCTGGAAACACCATATATTTT. Protein: CASSEAGGPGNTIYF.

The CDR3 DNA reads TGTGCCAGCAGTTACTCGACGACAGGGGATAATTCACCCCTCCACTTT. Its protein product is CASSYSTTGDNSPLHF. The chain recombines TRBV6-6 with TRBJ1-6; TRBD1 matches at 8 bases. In germline, CDR1 is MNHNY, CDR2 SVGAGI (reference sequence). The CDR3 runs to 16 residues. J gave up 5 bases and V 0 bases, and 3 bases lay outside the gene matches.

The CDR3 protein is CASTFSGRTDTQYF. The DNA of the CDR3 is TGCGCCAGCACCTTTAGCGGGAGAACAGATACGCAGTATTTT. The J gene is TRBJ2-3, the V gene TRBV10-2; 9 positions agree with TRBD2. Trimming took 7 bases from V and 3 from J; bases not matched to a gene: 5. CDR3 size: 14 residues. The germline V gene encodes CDR1 WSHSY and CDR2 SAAADI.

The V call is TRBV7-3, the J call TRBJ2-2; a possible D gene is TRBD2 (5 bases). CDR1 is SGHTA, CDR2 FQGTGA, per germline. CDR3 length equals 14 residues. V shed 5 bases and J shed 6 bases, with 13 bases lying between them. CDR3 sequence reads: CASSRGASAGELFF. CDR3 bases: TGTGCCAGCAGCCGGGGAGCCTCTGCCGGGGAGCTGTTTTTT.

This chain links TRBV4-1 with TRBJ2-3; 8 positions match TRBD1. Germline V gene data show CDR1 as MGHRA and CDR2 as YSYEKL. Unmatched junction bases numbered 4, after V lost 1 base and J lost 4 bases. This CDR3 has 15 residues. As DNA, the CDR3 is TGCGCCAGCAGCCAAGGGACAGGGCAAGCAGATACGCAGTATTTT. This codes for CASSQGTGQADTQYF.

This clone came up a few times. The V gene is TRBV4-1, the J gene TRBJ1-2, with TRBD1 as a possible D gene (5 bases). The V gene's germline CDR1 is MGHRA and CDR2 YSYEKL. CDR3 size: 14 residues. Trimming removed 0 bases from V and 4 bases from J, with 9 bases in between. Here the CDR3 DNA reads TGCGCCAGCAGCCAAGATACGGGGACCTATGGCTACACCTTC. It translates to CASSQDTGTYGYTF.

The V gene is TRBV5-1, the J gene TRBJ2-1, with 14 bases matching TRBD2. The CDR3 loop spans 16 amino acids. Germline V gene sequence: CDR1 SGHRS, CDR2 YFSETQ. Trimming took 4 bases from V and 6 from J; bases not matched to a gene: 6. CDR3 DNA: TGCGCCAGCAGCATCACCGGGACTAGCGGGAGCAATGAGCAGTTCTTC. Protein: CASSITGTSGSNEQFF.

A remark on this clone: The sample carries other DNA sequences with the same CDR3. The V gene is TRBV11-2, the J gene TRBJ2-1; no clear D gene. The CDR3 loop spans 11 amino acids. V dropped 2 bases and J dropped 8 bases, with 4 bases sitting between them. The germline gives CDR1 SGHAT, CDR2 FQNNGV. CDR3 DNA sequence: TGTGCCAGCAGCTTACTCGATGAGCAGTTCTTC. It translates to CASSLLDEQFF.

J is TRBJ2-5 and V is TRBV3-1 (or the pseudogene TRBV3-2); 9 bases align to TRBD2. With 0 bases clipped from V and 2 bases from J, the junction kept 7 bases outside the gene matches. The CDR3 consists of 17 residues. Looked up from germline, CDR1 is LGHDT and CDR2 is YNNKEL (reference sequence). In DNA, the CDR3 is TGTGCCAGCAGCCAAGATTGGCGGGAGGGAACTCAAGAGACCCAGTACTTC. Translation gives CASSQDWREGTQETQYF.

The count of this clone is one. The V call is TRBV28, the J call TRBJ1-6; D is undetermined. CDR3 length equals 15 residues. Germline V gene lookup returns CDR1 MDHEN and CDR2 SYDVKM. V was shortened by 8 bases and J by 7 bases, with 18 bases between the two germline ends. CDR3 sequence: CASRFRVQRNSPLHF. CDR3 coding DNA: TGTGCCAGCCGGTTTAGGGTCCAAAGGAATTCACCCCTCCACTTT.

This chain connects TRBV7-3 to TRBJ1-5; D remains unclear. Germline loops: CDR1 SGHTA, CDR2 FQGTGA. The V end lost 4 bases, the J end lost 7 bases, and 8 bases lay between the germline ends. The CDR3 loop spans 12 amino acids. The CDR3 bases are TGTGCCAGCAGCTCTCCACCGCAGCCCCAGCATTTT. This translates into CASSSPPQPQHF.

This CDR3 is CASSLNGAQQPQHF. The CDR3 nucleotides read TGTGCCAGCAGTTTAAACGGGGCCCAGCAGCCCCAGCATTTT. The rearrangement uses TRBV27 and TRBJ1-5, with D maybe TRBD1 (5 bases). Germline V gene sequence: CDR1 MNHEY, CDR2 SMNVEV (reference sequence). The CDR3 is made up of 14 amino acids. V lost 2 bases and J 7 bases, leaving 12 bases between the germline ends.

The DNA of the CDR3 is TGTGCCAGCAGCCAACCCCCCGGGACAGGGGATTCACCCCTCCACTTT. The encoded protein is CASSQPPGTGDSPLHF. V gene TRBV4-2 combines with J gene TRBJ1-6, with 10 bases matching TRBD1. This CDR3 has 16 residues. V shed 2 bases and J 8 bases; nucleotides not matched to a gene: 6. Germline lookup yields CDR1 LGHNA and CDR2 YNFKEQ.

This clone was counted between two and nine times. At the DNA level, this CDR3 is encoded by other sequences in the same sample as well. This chain uses TRBV6-5 with TRBJ2-7; 7 bases fit TRBD2. The CDR3 runs 12 residues. The V and J ends lost 8 bases and 6 bases, in that order; junction bases with no gene match: 7. From germline, CDR1 is MNHEY and CDR2 SVGAGI. CDR3 protein: CASARTGGEQYF. CDR3 bases: TGTGCCAGCGCTCGGACGGGAGGCGAGCAGTACTTC.

The chain combines TRBV5-1 with TRBJ1-6; 8 nucleotides agree with TRBD1. The V and J ends lost 3 bases and 10 bases, in that order; junction bases with no gene match: 12. The CDR3 contains 16 residues. Germline V lookup: CDR1 SGHRS, CDR2 YFSETQ. The CDR3 reads CASSWGGQGTGSPLHF. CDR3 nucleotides: TGCGCCAGCAGCTGGGGAGGACAGGGCACGGGATCACCCCTCCACTTT.

This sequence joins TRBV18 and TRBJ1-1, with TRBD1 identical over 11 bases. The CDR3 is 12 amino acids. The junction had 3 bases not matched to a gene; V was cut back by 3 bases and J by 12 bases. Germline CDR1 and CDR2: KGHSH and LQKENI. The CDR3 sequence: CASSPGQGATFF. In nucleotides, the CDR3 is TGTGCCAGCTCACCCGGACAGGGGGCAACTTTCTTT.

The V call is TRBV18, the J call TRBJ2-5; D is ambiguous. The CDR3 loop spans 11 amino acids. V lost 6 bases and J lost 3, with 5 bases in between. Germline V gene data show CDR1 as KGHSH and CDR2 as LQKENI. The CDR3 DNA sequence: TGTGCCAGCTCTCTAAAAGAGACCCAGTACTTC. This codes for CASSLKETQYF.